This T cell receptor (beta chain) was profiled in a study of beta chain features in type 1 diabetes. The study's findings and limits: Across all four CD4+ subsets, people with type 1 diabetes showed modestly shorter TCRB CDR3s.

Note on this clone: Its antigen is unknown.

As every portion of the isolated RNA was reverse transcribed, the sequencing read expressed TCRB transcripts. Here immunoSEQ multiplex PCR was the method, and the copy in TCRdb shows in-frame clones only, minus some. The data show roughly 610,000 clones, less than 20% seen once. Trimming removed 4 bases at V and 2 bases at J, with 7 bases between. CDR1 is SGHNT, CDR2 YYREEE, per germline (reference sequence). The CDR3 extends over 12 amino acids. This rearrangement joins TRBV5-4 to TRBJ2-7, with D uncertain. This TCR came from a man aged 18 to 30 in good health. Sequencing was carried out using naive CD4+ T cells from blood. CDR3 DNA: TGTGCCAGCAGCACGTCAGCCTACGAGCAGTACTTC. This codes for CASSTSAYEQYF.